Following are 23 T cell receptor beta chains from one sample sequenced in a study of breast tumors, draining lymph nodes, adjacent tissues. MiXCR, run by TCRdb on the multiplex PCR reads, gives a single entry per CDR3 protein. The sample lists 200,000 to 250,000 distinct CDR3 sequences, 34% seen once, with approximately 3.6% in the top ten. Breast cancer patients provided tissue from their axillary draining lymph nodes. Specimen: axillary lymph node tissue. The receptors were gathered from a female donor with breast cancer. Some clones in this sample may be carry-over from other donors' samples.

This clonotype was seen at least ten times. The chain uses TRBV29-1 and TRBJ1-2; D is unclear. This CDR3 is built from 13 residues. Germline V gene lookup returns CDR1 SQVTM and CDR2 ANQGSEA. V gave up 2 bases and J gave up 4 bases, with 11 bases separating them. CDR3 sequence reads: CSVESLQGYGYTF. As DNA, the CDR3 is TGCAGCGTTGAATCACTCCAAGGCTATGGCTACACCTTC.

This clonotype was observed at least ten times. The chain joins TRBV2 to TRBJ1-2, with a possible D match to TRBD1 (6 bases). This CDR3 is built from 15 residues. Trimming removed 6 bases at V and 0 bases at J, with 14 bases between. Germline CDR1 reads SNHLY; CDR2 reads FYNNEI. In nucleotides, the CDR3 is TGTGCCAGCAGGCCCACAGGGTTGGCTAACTATGGCTACACCTTC. It yields the protein CASRPTGLANYGYTF.

About this clonotype: This could be a read error, since a much larger clone is one nucleotide away. The V call is TRBV11-2, the J call TRBJ2-5; 7 bases are a match to TRBD1. The ends lost 5 bases at V and 1 base at J; junction bases unmatched: 7. This CDR3 has 15 residues. From germline, CDR1 is SGHAT and CDR2 FQNNGV. CDR3 residues: CASSLMGQTQETQYF. CDR3 DNA: TGTGCCAGCAGCCTTATGGGACAGACCCAAGAGACCCAGTACTTC. Drawing the rest from reference TRBV11-2 and TRBJ2-5, the complete variable domain is EAGVAQSPRYKIIEKRQSVAFWCNPISGHATLYWYQQILGQGPKLLIQFQNNGVVDDSQLPKDRFSAERLKGVDSTLKIQPAKLEDSAVYLCASSLMGQTQETQYFGPGTRLLVL.

This clonotype has a count of ten or more. The J gene is TRBJ2-6, the V gene TRBV11-1, with 7 bases identical to TRBD1. The V gene's germline CDR1 is SGHAT and CDR2 FQDESV (reference sequence). After removal of 0 bases from V and 4 bases from J, the junction contained 6 bases not matched to a gene. The CDR3 is 17 residues long. CDR3 DNA sequence: TGTGCCAGCAGCTTAGCGCAGGGGGTTGCCGGGGCCAACGTCCTGACTTTC. Its protein is CASSLAQGVAGANVLTF.

This clonotype was recorded at least ten times. CDR3 sequence: CASSYKGGREKLFF. For the CDR3, the DNA is TGTGCCAGCAGTTACAAGGGCGGTCGTGAAAAACTGTTTTTT. This chain connects TRBV6-6 to TRBJ1-4; no firm D call. The ends were cut back, 2 bases at V and 7 bases at J, with 11 bases in the middle. The CDR3 runs to 14 residues. The V gene's germline CDR1 is MNHNY and CDR2 SVGAGI (reference sequence).

This clonotype occurred many times. DNA for the CDR3: TGTGCCAGCAGTTTAAGGTCGGGGGGGGAGACCCAGTACTTC. This codes for CASSLRSGGETQYF. This chain links TRBV12-3 or TRBV12-4 with TRBJ2-5; 8 positions match TRBD2. This CDR3 is 14 amino acids long. The ends lost 2 bases at V and 5 bases at J; junction bases unmatched: 4.

This sequence joins TRBV7-7 and TRBJ1-6; weak D call: TRBD1 (5 bases). There are 14 residues in the CDR3. The germline CDR1 and CDR2 sequences are SSHAT and FNYEAQ (reference sequence). The CDR3, as DNA: TGTGCTAGCTCATCCGGGGGATATAATTCACCCCTCCACTTT. It is translated as CASSSGGYNSPLHF.

The V call is TRBV5-5, the J call TRBJ1-6, with TRBD1 as a possible D gene (5 bases). From germline, CDR1 is SGHKS and CDR2 YYEKEE (reference sequence). Trimming took 4 bases from V and 7 from J, leaving 15 bases between them. The CDR3 loop spans 15 amino acids. The CDR3 here is CASSPGQARNSPLHF. Written as DNA, the CDR3 is TGTGCCAGCAGCCCAGGGCAGGCCCGCAATTCACCCCTCCACTTT.

V and J are TRBV19 and TRBJ1-5, with 11 positions matching TRBD1. The CDR3 covers 19 residues. CDR1 and CDR2 from the germline V gene are LNHDA and SQIVND (reference sequence). Trimming at V came to 5 bases and at J to 1 base, leaving 13 bases not matched to a gene. Here the CDR3 DNA reads TGTGCCAGTAGTCCTATAGTGTTGAGGGACAGGGGGAGCAATCAGCCCCAGCATTTT. It specifies CASSPIVLRDRGSNQPQHF.

The rearrangement uses TRBV6-1 and TRBJ1-2; TRBD1 might be the D (6 bases). The CDR3 totals 14 residues. Germline V CDR1 and CDR2: MNHNS, SASEGT. Deletions cut 4 bases from V and 6 bases from J, with 15 bases between. The chain's CDR3 is CASSVETGRDGYTF. The CDR3 DNA reads as TGTGCCAGCAGTGTTGAAACAGGGAGGGATGGCTACACCTTC.

This chain links TRBV6-1 with TRBJ2-5; the match to TRBD1 covers 8 bases. The J segment lost 3 bases and the V segment lost 6 bases, leaving 9 bases of the junction unmatched. The CDR3 loop spans 15 amino acids. The V gene's germline CDR1 is MNHNS and CDR2 SASEGT. The DNA of the CDR3 is TGTGCCAGCAGGAGGACAGGGAGTAATGAAGAGACCCAGTACTTC. Its protein product is CASRRTGSNEETQYF.

This clonotype has just one count. One end of the junction does not line up with germline, which may come from a read error. The V call is TRBV7-8, the J call TRBJ1-2; D is unclear. The CDR3 is 9 residues long. Germline loops: CDR1 SGHVS, CDR2 FQNEAQ. CDR3 loop: CASSLGQTF. The CDR3 DNA reads as TGTGCCAGCAGCTTAGGTCAGACATTC.

This clonotype was counted ten times or more. The V gene is TRBV5-6, the J gene TRBJ1-6; no reliable D call. The germline gives CDR1 SGHDT, CDR2 YYEEEE. The length of the CDR3 is 16 residues. V lost 2 bases to trimming and J lost 3 bases, with 12 bases between them. CDR3 sequence: CASSFRGSNYNSPLHF. As DNA, the CDR3 is TGTGCCAGCAGCTTTCGAGGTTCGAACTATAATTCACCCCTCCACTTT.

This clonotype appeared once. The V and J genes are TRBV4-3 and TRBJ2-4, with a weak D call TRBD1 (5 bases). The CDR3 is 13 amino acids. The V gene's germline CDR1 is LGHNA and CDR2 YSLEER. The V end lost 4 bases, the J end lost 8 bases, and 12 bases lay between the germline ends. In nucleotides, the CDR3 is TGCGCCAGCAGCCCTGCAGGGTCGGACATTCAGTACTTC. It translates to CASSPAGSDIQYF.

The chain recombines TRBV25-1 with TRBJ1-2; D may be TRBD1 (5 bases). The CDR3 loop spans 13 amino acids. Between the trimmed V and J ends, which lost 1 base and 5 bases, there was a span of 8 bases. Per germline, CDR1 MGHDK and CDR2 SYGVNS. For the CDR3, the DNA is TGTGCCAGCAGTGAATGGGGGGGATATGGCTACACCTTC. Its protein product is CASSEWGGYGYTF.

This clonotype has ten or more counts. V usage is TRBV2 and J usage is TRBJ2-1; 12 positions match TRBD1. The germline CDR1 and CDR2 sequences are SNHLY and FYNNEI. The CDR3 is 16 amino acids. V lost 5 bases and J lost 9; bases outside the gene matches: 11. CDR3 bases: TGTGCCAGCAGTCCCCGGGGGACAGGGGGCTTTGGTGAGCAGTTCTTC. It encodes CASSPRGTGGFGEQFF. Together with reference TRBV2 and TRBJ2-1, the CDR3 gives the full variable domain: EPEVTQTPSHQVTQMGQEVILRCVPISNHLYFYWYRQILGQKVEFLVSFYNNEISEKSEIFDDQFSVERPDGSNFTLKIRSTKLEDSAMYFCASSPRGTGGFGEQFFGPGTRLTVL.

This chain joins TRBV10-3 and TRBJ2-2; a possible D gene is TRBD2 (6 bases). The V gene's germline CDR1 is ENHRY and CDR2 SYGVKD. The CDR3 spans 15 residues. V was cut by 4 bases and J by 7 bases, with 16 bases left in between. Here the CDR3 reads CAISGRGLLGGELFF. In DNA, the CDR3 is TGTGCCATCAGTGGGCGTGGACTATTGGGCGGGGAGCTGTTTTTT.

This rearrangement joins TRBV6-4 to TRBJ2-5; possibly TRBD2 for D (6 bases). V lost 7 bases and J 0 bases, leaving 12 bases between the germline ends. CDR1 and CDR2 from the germline V gene are MRHNA and SNTAGT. There are 14 residues in the CDR3. CDR3 DNA: TGTGCCAGCATACGGCGGGATGACCAAGAGACCCAGTACTTC. It specifies CASIRRDDQETQYF.

As for this clonotype: This may arise from a read error, as a much more abundant clone is one base away. The V gene is TRBV4-1, the J gene TRBJ2-1, with D unclear. The CDR3 length is 14 residues. Germline V gene data show CDR1 as MGHRA and CDR2 as YSYEKL. This chain's CDR3 is CARSQGVRHNEQFF. Written as DNA, the CDR3 is TGCGCCCGCAGCCAAGGAGTGCGGCACAATGAGCAGTTCTTC.

This clonotype was detected ten times or more. The V and J genes are TRBV12-5 and TRBJ2-7, with D unclear. CDR1 and CDR2 from the germline V gene are LGHNT and FRNRAP. This CDR3 has 15 amino acids. Deletions cut 3 bases from V and 5 bases from J, with 17 bases between. CDR3 amino acids: CASGLGVAGPNEQYF. The CDR3 DNA sequence: TGTGCTAGTGGTTTAGGAGTAGCAGGTCCTAACGAGCAGTACTTC.

As regards this clonotype: Just one base apart from a much larger clone, this may be a read error. The rearrangement uses TRBV2 and TRBJ2-5, with 9 bases fitting TRBD2. The CDR3 runs to 16 residues. CDR1 and CDR2 (germline): SNHLY, FYNNEI. The CDR3 is CASSQYVAGGRETLYF. CDR3 sequence (DNA): TGTGCCAGCAGCCAATACGTTGCGGGAGGGCGTGAGACCCTGTACTTC.

The rearrangement joins TRBV15 to TRBJ1-4; 9 bases are shared with TRBD1. From germline, CDR1 is LNHNV and CDR2 YYDKDF (reference sequence). Trimming took 1 base from V and 8 from J; bases not matched to a gene: 8. The CDR3 sequence is 16 residues long. Here the CDR3 DNA reads TGTGCCACCAGCAGAGGAGAGGGGACAGGGAACGAAAAACTGTTTTTT. Encoded protein: CATSRGEGTGNEKLFF.

The chain is built from TRBV7-9 and TRBJ1-5, with 7 bases aligning to TRBD1. The CDR3 is 15 residues long. Trimming took 5 bases from V and 4 from J; bases not matched to a gene: 8. Germline CDR1 and CDR2: SEHNR and FQNEAQ (reference sequence). The CDR3 coding sequence is TGTGCCAGCAGCCTCCGACAGGGTAGGAATCAGCCCCAGCATTTT. Amino acids: CASSLRQGRNQPQHF.